The clone carrying this T cell receptor (beta chain) was observed a single time. Clones were sequenced by immunoSEQ multiplex PCR, and TCRdb holds only the in-frame ones, with some missing. The table includes fewer than 350,000 clones, under 90% detected once. The ends lost 6 bases at V and 7 bases at J; junction bases unmatched: 17. CDR3 size: 17 residues. Germline CDR1 is MNHGY and CDR2 is SAAAGT. This sample is part of a study of blood T cell repertoires in COVID-19. About the research overall: In each case, the material was cDNA or gDNA derived from T cells, B-cell-depleted T cells, or PBMCs.

This sequence originates from a woman aged 55-69 years with active or convalescent COVID-19. The sample was peripheral blood. This rearrangement joins TRBV6-8 to TRBJ1-1, with 10 bases identical to TRBD1. Here the CDR3 reads CASREATGGDGGIEAFF. Here the CDR3 DNA reads TGTGCCAGCAGGGAGGCGACAGGGGGCGACGGGGGTATTGAAGCTTTCTTT.